The 19 T cell receptor beta chains below were found in one sample sequenced in a study of beta chain features in type 1 diabetes. Study conclusions and caveats: All four CD4+ subsets from Type 1 diabetes patients carried moderately but significantly shorter TCRB CDR3s.

Investigators reverse transcribed all isolated RNA, so they sequenced expressed TCRB transcripts. Measured with immunoSEQ multiplex PCR; TCRdb has only the in-frame clones, and not every one. The sample carries around 180,000 clones, approximately 8.4% recorded once. Which antigens these TCRs recognize remains unknown. The sequencing input was central memory CD4+ T cells from blood. These receptors all stem from a young man with type 1 diabetes.

This chain uses TRBV7-2 with TRBJ2-2, with 10 bases lining up with TRBD1. Looked up from germline, CDR1 is SGHTA and CDR2 is FQGNSA. There are 16 residues in the CDR3. V was pared by 5 bases and J by 4 bases, with 7 bases of the junction left unmatched. CDR3 region: CASSLRQGAGTGELFF. The CDR3 bases are TGTGCCAGCAGCCTCCGACAGGGGGCTGGCACCGGGGAGCTGTTTTTT.

At least ten counts were recorded for this clone. The V and J genes are TRBV2 and TRBJ1-4, with TRBD1 identical over 9 bases. Germline CDR1 and CDR2: SNHLY and FYNNEI. V lost 7 bases, J lost 0 bases, and 6 bases stayed unmatched. The CDR3 is 16 residues long. Written as DNA, the CDR3 is TGTGCCAGCACGCGGGACAGGGTATCAACTAATGAAAAACTGTTTTTT. This sequence encodes CASTRDRVSTNEKLFF.

This clone was seen at least ten times. The chain carries TRBV4-2 and TRBJ1-5; 7 nucleotides match TRBD1. This CDR3 is 14 amino acids long. CDR1 is LGHNA and CDR2 is YNFKEQ in the germline V gene. The ends lost 4 bases at V and 4 bases at J; junction bases unmatched: 4. The CDR3 coding sequence is TGTGCCAGCAGCCCGGTCAGGGGGAATCAGCCCCAGCATTTT. Its translation is CASSPVRGNQPQHF.

This clone was counted many times. The chain uses TRBV18 and TRBJ2-6; no clear D gene. Germline lookup yields CDR1 KGHSH and CDR2 LQKENI. The V end lost 4 bases, the J end lost 0 bases, and 19 bases lay between the germline ends. The CDR3 covers 19 residues. CDR3 amino acids: CASSRLPPVDSSGANVLTF. CDR3 DNA: TGTGCCAGCTCACGACTCCCTCCAGTGGATAGCTCTGGGGCCAACGTCCTGACTTTC.

The chain joins TRBV19 to TRBJ2-7; TRBD2 agrees at 9 bases. J was trimmed by 6 bases and V by 6 bases; bases with no gene match: 9. Germline lookup yields CDR1 LNHDA and CDR2 SQIVND (reference sequence). The CDR3 consists of 14 residues. CDR3 coding DNA: TGTGCCAGTAGAAACGGCGGGGGGGCCAGCGAGCAGTACTTC. Its protein is CASRNGGGASEQYF.

There are a few counts of this clone. The chain joins TRBV18 to TRBJ2-1; TRBD1 agrees at 11 bases. The CDR3 consists of 15 residues. The junction had 2 bases not matched to a gene; V was cut back by 4 bases and J by 3 bases. CDR1 and CDR2 (germline): KGHSH, LQKENI. CDR3 bases: TGTGCCAGCTCACTTGGGACAGGGGGCTACAATGAGCAGTTCTTC. Translation: CASSLGTGGYNEQFF.

The chain recombines TRBV28 with TRBJ2-1, with TRBD2 identical over 13 bases. V dropped 6 bases and J dropped 0; count of bases not matched to a gene: 14. This CDR3 region has 20 residues. CDR1 and CDR2 from the germline V gene are MDHEN and SYDVKM. The CDR3 loop is CASRGGLAGSWAPSYNEQFF. DNA for the CDR3: TGTGCCAGCAGGGGGGGACTAGCGGGATCCTGGGCCCCCTCCTACAATGAGCAGTTCTTC.

This clone turned up a few times. The V call is TRBV11-2, the J call TRBJ2-3; 8 bases line up with TRBD2. The ends lost 1 base at V and 0 bases at J; junction bases unmatched: 6. The CDR3 is made up of 17 amino acids. Germline V CDR1 and CDR2: SGHAT, FQNNGV. The chain's CDR3 is CASSLGGGITSTDTQYF. In nucleotides, the CDR3 is TGTGCCAGCAGCTTAGGCGGGGGGATCACTAGCACAGATACGCAGTATTTT.

The CDR3 region is CASSEMRAPGLASYNEQFF. The CDR3 nucleotides are TGTGCCAGCAGTGAAATGCGAGCTCCGGGACTAGCTTCCTACAATGAGCAGTTCTTC. The chain carries TRBV6-1 and TRBJ2-1, with TRBD2 matching over 9 bases. V was clipped by 2 bases and J by 1 base; unmatched bases: 12. This CDR3 is 19 amino acids long. The germline gives CDR1 MNHNS, CDR2 SASEGT.

The chain recombines TRBV25-1 with TRBJ1-2; a weak D match, TRBD1 (5 bases). V lost 0 bases and J lost 7, with 15 bases in between. The CDR3 extends over 15 amino acids. Germline CDR1 and CDR2: MGHDK and SYGVNS. Here the CDR3 reads CASSEYEAGSGGYTF. The CDR3 nucleotides are TGTGCCAGCAGTGAATATGAGGCAGGGTCGGGTGGCTACACCTTC.

This clone was found many times. The chain has TRBV2 and TRBJ2-1; TRBD2 aligns across 9 bases. V lost 4 bases, J lost 3 bases, and 4 bases stayed unmatched. The V gene's germline CDR1 is SNHLY and CDR2 FYNNEI. The CDR3 loop spans 15 amino acids. In DNA, the CDR3 is TGTGCCAGCAGTGTAGCGGGAGAACTCTACAATGAGCAGTTCTTC. Translation: CASSVAGELYNEQFF.

The genes are TRBV2 and TRBJ2-7; TRBD1 matches at 7 bases. The V gene end was trimmed by 4 bases and the J gene end by 6 bases; junction bases not matched to a gene: 9. CDR3 size: 14 residues. Per the germline V gene, CDR1 is SNHLY and CDR2 is FYNNEI. The CDR3 is CASSGVGRGIEQYF. In DNA form, the CDR3 reads TGTGCCAGCAGTGGCGTGGGCAGGGGGATCGAGCAGTACTTC.

The genes are TRBV7-9 and TRBJ2-3, with unresolved D. V gave up 2 bases and J gave up 4 bases, with 7 bases separating them. Germline V gene data show CDR1 as SEHNR and CDR2 as FQNEAQ (reference sequence). The CDR3 has 13 residues. This CDR3 is CASSLLGADTQYF. Here the CDR3 DNA reads TGTGCCAGCAGCTTATTGGGCGCAGATACGCAGTATTTT. Filled out from reference TRBV7-9 and TRBJ2-3, the complete variable domain reads DTGVSQNPRHKITKRGQNVTFRCDPISEHNRLYWYRQTLGQGPEFLTYFQNEAQLEKSRLLSDRFSAERPKGSFSTLEIQRTEQGDSAMYLCASSLLGADTQYFGPGTRLTVL.

The rearrangement joins TRBV4-2 to TRBJ2-2; D possibly corresponds to TRBD2 (5 bases). Trimming shortened V by 6 bases and J by 4 bases, and 18 bases separated the two germline ends. The CDR3 length is 16 residues. Germline CDR1 LGHNA, CDR2 YNFKEQ. CDR3 bases: TGTGCCAGCAGTGCGATACTGGAGGCGCGCACCGGGGAGCTGTTTTTT. Translation gives CASSAILEARTGELFF.

Comments on this clone: Other DNA variants within this sample encode the same CDR3. The chain recombines TRBV5-1 with TRBJ1-5; no firm D call. Germline V gene sequence: CDR1 SGHRS, CDR2 YFSETQ. This CDR3 spans 13 amino acids. Trimming took off 4 bases at V and 3 bases at J, with 8 bases between the two ends. The CDR3 loop reads CASSRGDNQPQHF. The CDR3 DNA reads as TGCGCCAGCAGCCGCGGGGACAATCAGCCCCAGCATTTT.

This clone turned up a few times. This chain connects TRBV5-8 to TRBJ2-3, with D possibly matching TRBD1 (7 bases). The CDR3 spans 14 residues. Looked up from germline, CDR1 is SGHTS and CDR2 is YDEGEE. The V and J ends lost 4 bases and 6 bases respectively, with 15 bases between them. CDR3 coding DNA: TGTGCCAGCAGCCATCCAGGGGGGAGCGATACGCAGTATTTT. Translating it yields CASSHPGGSDTQYF.

The chain has TRBV18 and TRBJ2-7; perhaps TRBD2 as D (7 bases). Germline lookup yields CDR1 KGHSH and CDR2 LQKENI. The CDR3 consists of 14 residues. Trimming took off 0 bases at V and 5 bases at J, with 11 bases between the two ends. The CDR3 sequence is CASSPPGGRDEQYF. DNA for the CDR3: TGTGCCAGCTCACCACCGGGGGGGCGAGACGAGCAGTACTTC. The entire variable domain, with the rest obtained from reference TRBV18 and TRBJ2-7, is as follows: NAGVMQNPRHLVRRRGQEARLRCSPMKGHSHVYWYRQLPEEGLKFMVYLQKENIIDESGMPKERFSAEFPKEGPSILRIQQVVRGDSAAYFCASSPPGGRDEQYFGPGTRLTVT.

The sample holds a few counts of this clone. The chain recombines TRBV10-3 with TRBJ2-5, with a weak D call TRBD2 (5 bases). CDR3 length equals 14 residues. The V end was cut by 6 bases, the J end by 1 base, with 12 bases between. CDR1 and CDR2 from the germline V gene are ENHRY and SYGVKD. Written as DNA, the CDR3 is TGTGCCATCAGCGATACTACTAGCCAAGAGACCCAGTACTTC. This gives the protein CAISDTTSQETQYF.

This chain uses TRBV2 with TRBJ2-2; 7 bases are shared with TRBD1. The CDR3 has 14 residues. The germline gives CDR1 SNHLY, CDR2 FYNNEI. V lost 6 bases and J lost 7; bases outside the gene matches: 8. As DNA, the CDR3 is TGTGCCAGCAGAAAGACAGGGCTGAACGGGGAGCTGTTTTTT. This sequence encodes CASRKTGLNGELFF.